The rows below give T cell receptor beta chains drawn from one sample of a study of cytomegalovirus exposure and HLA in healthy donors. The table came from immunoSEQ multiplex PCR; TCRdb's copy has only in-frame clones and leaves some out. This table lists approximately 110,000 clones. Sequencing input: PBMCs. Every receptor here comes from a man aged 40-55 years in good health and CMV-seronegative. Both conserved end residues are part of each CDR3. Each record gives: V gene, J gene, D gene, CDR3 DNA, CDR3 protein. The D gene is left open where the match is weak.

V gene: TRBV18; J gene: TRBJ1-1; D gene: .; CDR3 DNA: TGTGCCAGCGGGTTTGGGAGGACTGAAGCTTTCTTT; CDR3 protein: CASGFGRTEAFF
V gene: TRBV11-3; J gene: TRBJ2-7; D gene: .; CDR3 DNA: TGTGCCAGCAGTTGGAGCCCGGGGATCTACGAGCAGTACTTC; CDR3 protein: CASSWSPGIYEQYF
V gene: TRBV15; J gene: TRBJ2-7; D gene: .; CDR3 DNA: TGTGCCACCAGCAGAGTAGAAGTAAGGGGTCCGGAGCAGTACTTC; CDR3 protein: CATSRVEVRGPEQYF
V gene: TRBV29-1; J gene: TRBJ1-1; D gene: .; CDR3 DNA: TGCAGCGTTGAAAGGGGACAGAACACTGAAGCTTTCTTT; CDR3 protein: CSVERGQNTEAFF
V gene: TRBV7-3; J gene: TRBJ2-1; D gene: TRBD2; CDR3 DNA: TGTGCCAGCAGCCGGGGGGGCCCTTACAATGAGCAGTTCTTC; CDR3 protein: CASSRGGPYNEQFF
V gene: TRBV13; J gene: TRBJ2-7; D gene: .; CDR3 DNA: TGTGCCAGCAGCTTAGTCCCTATTGGCGGGACAGCCTCCTACGAGCAGTACTTC; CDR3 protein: CASSLVPIGGTASYEQYF
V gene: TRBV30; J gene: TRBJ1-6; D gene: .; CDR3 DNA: TGTGCCTGGACCTTTGGGTCAGTTAGCTTCCTCCACTTT; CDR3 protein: CAWTFGSVSFLHF
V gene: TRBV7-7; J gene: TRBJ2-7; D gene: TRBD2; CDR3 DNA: TGTGCTAGCAGCTTAGGCCCCGGGACTAGCATCGAGCAGTACTTC; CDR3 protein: CASSLGPGTSIEQYF
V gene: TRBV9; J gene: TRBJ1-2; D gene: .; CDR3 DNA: TGTGCCAGCAGCCCCCGGCGGGGCGGATCTAACTATGGCTACACCTTC; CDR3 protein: CASSPRRGGSNYGYTF
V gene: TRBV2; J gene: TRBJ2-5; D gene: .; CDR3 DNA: TGTGCCAGCAAAGGGGTAACGGGCCAAGAGACCCAGTACTTC; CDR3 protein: CASKGVTGQETQYF
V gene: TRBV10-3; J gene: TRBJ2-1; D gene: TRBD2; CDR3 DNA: TGTGCCACCCGCAGCCCGTCCGGGACTAGCGGGAGCTCCTACAATGAGCAGTTCTTC; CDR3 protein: CATRSPSGTSGSSYNEQFF
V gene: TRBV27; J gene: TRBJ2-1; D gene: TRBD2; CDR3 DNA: TGTGCCAGCAGTTTATTTTTAGCGGGAGCCCATTACAATGAGCAGTTCTTC; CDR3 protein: CASSLFLAGAHYNEQFF
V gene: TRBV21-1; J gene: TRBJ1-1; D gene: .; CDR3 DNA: TGTGCCAGCAGCAGCCGGGATCGGGACACTGAAGCTTTCTTT; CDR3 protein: CASSSRDRDTEAFF
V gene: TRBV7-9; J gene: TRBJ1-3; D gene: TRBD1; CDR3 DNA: TGTGCCAGCAGACCCCGCGCAGGGGGCGCGTCGGGAAACACCATATATTTT; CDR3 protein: CASRPRAGGASGNTIYF
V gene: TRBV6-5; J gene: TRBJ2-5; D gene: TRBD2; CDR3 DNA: TGTGCCAGCAGTCCAACCGGGACTACACAAGAGACCCAGTACTTC; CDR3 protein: CASSPTGTTQETQYF
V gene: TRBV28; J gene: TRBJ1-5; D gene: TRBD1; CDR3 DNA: TGTGCCAGCAGTTTAGGGACAGGGTCGGGAAAGCCCCAGCATTTT; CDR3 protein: CASSLGTGSGKPQHF
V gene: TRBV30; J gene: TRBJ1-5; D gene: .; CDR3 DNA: TGTGCCTGGAGTGGACAGGCCAATCAGCCCCAGCATTTT; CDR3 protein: CAWSGQANQPQHF
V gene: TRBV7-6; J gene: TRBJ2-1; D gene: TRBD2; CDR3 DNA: TGTGCCAGCAGCCTTAGCGGGAGTCCTGGGCAGTTCTTC; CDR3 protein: CASSLSGSPGQFF
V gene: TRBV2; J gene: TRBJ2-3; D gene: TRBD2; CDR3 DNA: TGTGCCAAGGGACTAGCGGGAGGAAGCACAGATACGCAGTATTTT; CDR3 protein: CAKGLAGGSTDTQYF
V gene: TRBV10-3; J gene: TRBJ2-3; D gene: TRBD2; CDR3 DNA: TGTGCCATCAGTGTCGCCGGGACTAGCGGCACAGATACGCAGTATTTT; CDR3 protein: CAISVAGTSGTDTQYF
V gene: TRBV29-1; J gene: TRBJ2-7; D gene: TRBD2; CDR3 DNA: TGCAGCGTTGGATTGAGGACTAGGCCCTACGAGCAGTACTTC; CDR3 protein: CSVGLRTRPYEQYF
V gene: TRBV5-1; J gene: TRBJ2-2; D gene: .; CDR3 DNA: TGCGCCAGCAGCTCCGACAGGAGCAACACCGGGGAGCTGTTTTTT; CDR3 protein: CASSSDRSNTGELFF
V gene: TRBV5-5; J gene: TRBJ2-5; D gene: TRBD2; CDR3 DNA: TGTGCCAGCAACCCGACTAGCGGGGGGGCTTCGGCCCAGTACTTC; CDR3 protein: CASNPTSGGASAQYF
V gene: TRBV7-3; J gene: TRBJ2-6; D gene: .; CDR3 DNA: TGTGCCAGCAGCTTCGAGGGGACAGGGGCCAACGTCCTGACTTTC; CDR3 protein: CASSFEGTGANVLTF
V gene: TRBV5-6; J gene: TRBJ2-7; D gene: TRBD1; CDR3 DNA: TGTGCCAGCAGCTCCGGACAGGGTGCCGCCTACGAGCAGTACTTC; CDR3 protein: CASSSGQGAAYEQYF
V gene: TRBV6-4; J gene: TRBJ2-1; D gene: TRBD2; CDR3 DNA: TGTGCCAGCAAGGGGGTAGCGGGAGACAATGAGCAGTTCTTC; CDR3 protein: CASKGVAGDNEQFF
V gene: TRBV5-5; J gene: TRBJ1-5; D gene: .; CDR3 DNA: TGTGCCAGCAGCTTGTTTGACTCGGTCGGCCCCAGGCCCCAGCATTTT; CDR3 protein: CASSLFDSVGPRPQHF
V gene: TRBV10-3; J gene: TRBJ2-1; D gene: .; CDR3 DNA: TGTGCCATCAGTAGGAGCGGAGGCGGGTCCAATGAGCAGTTCTTC; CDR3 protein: CAISRSGGGSNEQFF
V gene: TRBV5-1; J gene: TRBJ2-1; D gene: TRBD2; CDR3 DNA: TGCGCCAGCAGCTTGGGGGTTAGCGGGAGTGGTCTCAACAATGAGCAGTTCTTC; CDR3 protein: CASSLGVSGSGLNNEQFF
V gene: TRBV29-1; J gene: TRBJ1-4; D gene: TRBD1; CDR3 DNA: TGCAGCGTGGTACAGGGGTTTAATGAAAAACTGTTTTTT; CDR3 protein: CSVVQGFNEKLFF
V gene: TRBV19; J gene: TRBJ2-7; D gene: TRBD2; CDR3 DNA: TGTGCCAGTAGTAGAGCTAGCGGGAGGGCCTACGAGCAGTACTTC; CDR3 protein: CASSRASGRAYEQYF
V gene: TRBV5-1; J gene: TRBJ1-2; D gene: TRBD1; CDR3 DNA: TGCGCCAGCAGCTTGGCCACAGGGGGCAGCTACACCTTC; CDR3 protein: CASSLATGGSYTF
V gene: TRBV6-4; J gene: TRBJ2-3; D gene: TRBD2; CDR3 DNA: TGTGCCACCGCTAGCGGGCCCACAGATACGCAGTATTTT; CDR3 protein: CATASGPTDTQYF
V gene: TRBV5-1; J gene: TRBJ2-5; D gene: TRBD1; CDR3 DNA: TGCGCCAGCAGCCAACGTAATACAGGGGTGATCGAGACCCAGTACTTC; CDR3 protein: CASSQRNTGVIETQYF